These T cell receptor beta chains were read from a single sample in a study of glioma-infiltrating T cells. TCRdb re-analysed the multiplex PCR reads in MiXCR, keeping a single row per CDR3 protein. The sample yields roughly 190,000 distinct CDR3 sequences, 30% to 40% seen once. Sequenced sample: glioma tissue, nonneoplastic brain tissue, or PBMCs (not recorded which). These TCRs come from a human donor with low-grade glioma or glioblastoma, undergoing nonglioma brain surgery, or in good health (not recorded which). Each CDR3 is given with its conserved first and last residue. The order of the fields is V gene, D gene, J gene, clone size, CDR3 protein. A D gene is named only where the DNA matches it firmly. Some rows have no size entry. The others give once, few or many, or a class for an expanded clone.

>TRBV20-1|.|TRBJ2-1|many
CSARNPQGGNEQFF
>TRBV20-1|TRBD2|TRBJ2-2|many
CSARATSLYTGELFF
>TRBV4-3|TRBD1|TRBJ2-2|many
CASSYLQGAPGELFF
>TRBV7-9|.|TRBJ2-3|many
CASSLGGRDTQYF
>TRBV11-1|.|TRBJ2-1|many
CASSLGHQANEQFF
>TRBV4-1|.|TRBJ1-4|few
CASSQIPTAEKLFF
>TRBV10-3|TRBD1|TRBJ1-6|.
CAIRPGQATYNSPLHF
>TRBV20-1|.|TRBJ2-6|many
CSASPPESGANVLTF
>TRBV20-1|TRBD2|TRBJ2-7|.
CSARDGGATSGRYEQYF
>TRBV7-9|.|TRBJ1-6|many
CASSWGNSPLHF
>TRBV7-9|TRBD2|TRBJ2-2|many
CASSGLAGYTGELFF
>TRBV7-2|TRBD1|TRBJ2-3|many
CASSLVTGAQYF
>TRBV20-1|.|TRBJ1-2|.
CSAGVLTYGSTF
>TRBV19|TRBD1|TRBJ1-5|many
CASSSGTVEQPQHF
>TRBV4-2|.|TRBJ1-3|many
CASSQGDTGNTIYF
>TRBV7-2|.|TRBJ1-1|many
CASSSQARRDTEAFF
>TRBV7-2|.|TRBJ2-3|.
CASSPGPYQYF
>TRBV4-1|TRBD1|TRBJ1-1|many
CASSQRPQGALTEAFF
>TRBV6-5|.|TRBJ2-1|many
CASSYRGTGPSSYNEQFF
>TRBV12-3/TRBV12-4|.|TRBJ2-5|many
CASSLGQGRETQYF
>TRBV7-3|.|TRBJ2-5|.
CASSLNRDERQYF
>TRBV7-8|.|TRBJ1-1|many
CASSLMYTEAFF
>TRBV6-1|.|TRBJ1-3|many
CASRGQAAGATNTIYF
>TRBV2|TRBD1|TRBJ2-5|many
CASSDPDRGQETQYF
>TRBV15|.|TRBJ2-6|many
CATSSGYSGANVLTF
>TRBV3-1|.|TRBJ2-7|many
CASSQFSGAYEQYF
>TRBV20-1|.|TRBJ2-3|many
CSREGVGTDTQYF
>TRBV7-2|.|TRBJ2-2|many
CASSLAGSNTGELFF
>TRBV6-1|TRBD1|TRBJ1-2|many
CASSDGQGHGYTF
>TRBV12-3/TRBV12-4|.|TRBJ2-5|few
CASKQGAQETQYF
>TRBV20-1|.|TRBJ1-1|.
CRGRVGNTEAFF
>TRBV28|.|TRBJ1-1|.
CASSLSNTKALF
>TRBV18|.|TRBJ2-4|.
CASSPGAGTTLNIQYF
>TRBV2|.|TRBJ2-2|.
CASSLQGTGELSF
>TRBV28|.|TRBJ2-5|many
CASSFLETQYF
>TRBV4-1|.|TRBJ2-6|few
CASSRPTGLTGANVLTF
>TRBV24-1|.|TRBJ2-7|many
CAASRPGSYEQYF
>TRBV20-1|.|TRBJ1-2|many
CSARDHSYGYTF
>TRBV27|TRBD1|TRBJ1-2|.
CASNPRTGEGYTF
>TRBV20-1|.|TRBJ1-1|.
CSASRGQFTEAFF
>TRBV5-1|TRBD1|TRBJ2-5|.
CASSLTTGQETQYF
>TRBV6-9|TRBD2|TRBJ2-7|.
CASSSGTSGPAYEQYF
>TRBV2|TRBD2|TRBJ2-3|many
CASSRLAGLVADTQYF
>TRBV28|.|TRBJ2-7|many
CASSLEGNLYEQYF
>TRBV20-1|TRBD2|TRBJ2-1|many
CSAGAGDGNEQFF
>TRBV6-1|.|TRBJ2-1|.
CASNELTGGAYEQFF
>TRBV5-4|.|TRBJ2-7|few
CAFTVRSSSYEQYF